The next 3 T cell receptor beta chains were all read from a single sample in a study of T cell repertoires in ileal Crohn's disease. Sequencing used immunoSEQ multiplex PCR; TCRdb keeps in-frame clones, though not all of them. Here the sample spans fewer than 12,000 clones, about 82% being singletons. Time point defined: neoterminal ileum biopsy at postoperative endoscopy, about 6 months after surgery. Sequencing was done on a sample of ileal tissue. These receptors originate from an adult with Crohn's disease.

This clone is classed as large (0.1 to 1%). The chain recombines TRBV2 with TRBJ1-5, with 9 bases that match TRBD1. Germline CDR1 is SNHLY and CDR2 is FYNNEI. After removal of 6 bases from V and 5 bases from J, the junction contained 11 bases not matched to a gene. The CDR3 is 16 amino acids. The CDR3 nucleotides read TGTGCCAGCAGGGCGACAGGGGGTCGGTTGGATCAGCCCCAGCATTTT. This sequence encodes CASRATGGRLDQPQHF.

This clone was detected once. The chain links TRBV28 to TRBJ2-7; TRBD1 agrees at 7 bases. Germline V gives CDR1 MDHEN, CDR2 SYDVKM. This CDR3 has 14 residues. Trimming at V came to 5 bases and at J to 5 bases, leaving 9 bases not matched to a gene. The CDR3 DNA reads TGTGCCAGCAGTCACGACAGGGTCAGAAACGAGCAGTACTTC. It encodes CASSHDRVRNEQYF.

This chain links TRBV2 with TRBJ1-2; no clear D gene. With 4 bases removed from V and 2 bases from J, the gap between germline ends came to 8 bases. Germline values: CDR1 SNHLY, CDR2 FYNNEI. The CDR3 spans 13 residues. CDR3 coding DNA: TGTGCCAGCAGTGCTAAGACAAACTATGGCTACACCTTC. Translated, it gives CASSAKTNYGYTF.